The rows below give T cell receptor beta chains drawn from one sample of a study of OX40 agonist ivuxolimab in advanced cancers. Generated by immunoSEQ multiplex PCR, the TCRdb table keeps only in-frame clones and is missing some. The repertoire holds approximately 100,000 clones, with 70% to 90% as singletons. The material sequenced was CD4+ or CD8+ T cells sorted from blood, taken in a trial of the OX40 agonist ivuxolimab. These receptors all come from an adult with an advanced solid tumor such as melanoma, head and neck, liver or kidney cancer. Both conserved end residues are part of each CDR3. The order of the fields is J gene, D gene, clone size, V gene, CDR3 protein, CDR3 DNA. A D gene is named only where the DNA matches it firmly. A row's size may be missing; if present it is once, few, many or a size class.

j_call: TRBJ1-5; d_call: -; clone_size: -; v_call: TRBV2; cdr3_aa: CATSLGAYNQPQHF; cdr3_nt: TGTGCCACCTCACTTGGGGCCTACAATCAGCCCCAGCATTTT
j_call: TRBJ2-1; d_call: TRBD1; clone_size: -; v_call: TRBV7-6; cdr3_aa: CASSLANDRVNEQFF; cdr3_nt: TGTGCCAGCAGCTTAGCTAACGACAGGGTCAATGAGCAGTTCTTC
j_call: TRBJ2-1; d_call: -; clone_size: -; v_call: TRBV2; cdr3_aa: CASSDGRGVRNEQFF; cdr3_nt: TGTGCCAGCAGTGATGGAAGGGGCGTTCGCAATGAGCAGTTCTTC
j_call: TRBJ1-2; d_call: TRBD1; clone_size: -; v_call: TRBV30; cdr3_aa: CAWSRQGLRSYTF; cdr3_nt: TGTGCCTGGAGCCGACAGGGTCTAAGGAGCTACACCTTC
j_call: TRBJ2-3; d_call: TRBD2; clone_size: -; v_call: TRBV10-3; cdr3_aa: CAIIRTSGVSTDTQYF; cdr3_nt: TGTGCCATCATCCGGACTAGCGGGGTGAGCACAGATACGCAGTATTTT
j_call: TRBJ2-3; d_call: -; clone_size: -; v_call: TRBV7-2; cdr3_aa: CASSPGAHADTQYF; cdr3_nt: TGTGCCAGCAGCCCGGGGGCACACGCAGATACGCAGTATTTT
j_call: TRBJ2-5; d_call: -; clone_size: -; v_call: TRBV10-3; cdr3_aa: CATKPSEQETQYF; cdr3_nt: TGTGCCACCAAACCCAGCGAGCAAGAGACCCAGTACTTC
j_call: TRBJ2-1; d_call: TRBD2; clone_size: -; v_call: TRBV9; cdr3_aa: CASGLAEYNEQFF; cdr3_nt: TGTGCCAGCGGGCTAGCGGAGTACAATGAGCAGTTCTTC
j_call: TRBJ1-3; d_call: -; clone_size: -; v_call: TRBV6-5; cdr3_aa: CASSYTVSGNTIYF; cdr3_nt: TGTGCCAGCAGTTACACTGTTTCTGGAAACACCATATATTTT
j_call: TRBJ1-3; d_call: -; clone_size: -; v_call: TRBV9; cdr3_aa: CASSTDTGDTIYF; cdr3_nt: TGTGCCAGCAGCACTGACACCGGGGACACCATATATTTT
j_call: TRBJ2-2; d_call: -; clone_size: -; v_call: TRBV6-4; cdr3_aa: CASRGLNTGELFF; cdr3_nt: TGTGCCAGCAGGGGGTTGAACACCGGGGAGCTGTTTTTT
j_call: TRBJ1-5; d_call: TRBD1; clone_size: few; v_call: TRBV4-1; cdr3_aa: CASSLEGGGQPQHF; cdr3_nt: TGCGCCAGCAGCCTGGAAGGGGGCGGACAGCCCCAGCATTTT
j_call: TRBJ2-1; d_call: -; clone_size: once; v_call: TRBV11-2; cdr3_aa: CASSLGITGLRMDEQFF; cdr3_nt: TGTGCCAGCAGCTTGGGAATCACAGGGTTGAGGATGGATGAGCAGTTCTTC
j_call: TRBJ1-6; d_call: -; clone_size: -; v_call: TRBV5-6; cdr3_aa: CASSPTGLLQGSPLHF; cdr3_nt: TGTGCCAGCAGCCCTACGGGCCTCCTCCAGGGTTCACCCCTCCACTTT
j_call: TRBJ1-5; d_call: -; clone_size: -; v_call: TRBV4-3; cdr3_aa: CASSQEAGGNQPQHF; cdr3_nt: TGCGCCAGCAGCCAAGAGGCGGGAGGCAATCAGCCCCAGCATTTT
j_call: TRBJ2-7; d_call: TRBD2; clone_size: -; v_call: TRBV19; cdr3_aa: CASSPTSGGTREQYF; cdr3_nt: TGTGCCAGTAGTCCGACTAGCGGGGGGACTCGGGAGCAGTACTTC
j_call: TRBJ1-1; d_call: TRBD1; clone_size: -; v_call: TRBV28; cdr3_aa: CASSFFEWDRDTEAFF; cdr3_nt: TGTGCCAGCAGTTTCTTCGAGTGGGACAGGGATACTGAAGCTTTCTTT
j_call: TRBJ2-7; d_call: -; clone_size: -; v_call: TRBV28; cdr3_aa: CASSTGATSTSYEQYF; cdr3_nt: TGTGCCAGCAGTACCGGGGCCACGTCCACTTCCTACGAGCAGTACTTC
j_call: TRBJ1-1; d_call: -; clone_size: -; v_call: TRBV18; cdr3_aa: CASSPPVAGQAFF; cdr3_nt: TGTGCCAGCTCACCACCGGTTGCAGGGCAAGCTTTCTTT
j_call: TRBJ1-4; d_call: -; clone_size: -; v_call: TRBV18; cdr3_aa: CASSDRDQKFELFF; cdr3_nt: TGTGCCAGCTCAGACCGGGACCAGAAGTTCGAACTGTTTTTT
j_call: TRBJ1-2; d_call: TRBD1; clone_size: -; v_call: TRBV23-1; cdr3_aa: CASSQTGGIYGYTF; cdr3_nt: TGCGCCAGCAGTCAAACAGGGGGCATCTATGGCTACACCTTC
j_call: TRBJ2-5; d_call: -; clone_size: once; v_call: TRBV5-1; cdr3_aa: CASSSHGSSEETQYF; cdr3_nt: TGCGCCAGCAGCTCACACGGGAGCTCAGAAGAGACCCAGTACTTC
j_call: TRBJ1-6; d_call: -; clone_size: -; v_call: TRBV7-8; cdr3_aa: CASSLNRDSHSPLHF; cdr3_nt: TGTGCCAGCAGCTTAAACAGGGACTCGCATTCACCCCTCCACTTT
j_call: TRBJ2-2; d_call: -; clone_size: -; v_call: TRBV5-6; cdr3_aa: CASSWGGTANTGELFF; cdr3_nt: TGTGCCAGCAGCTGGGGCGGGACAGCTAACACCGGGGAGCTGTTTTTT
j_call: TRBJ2-5; d_call: -; clone_size: -; v_call: TRBV11-3; cdr3_aa: CASSLEPYETQYF; cdr3_nt: TGTGCCAGCAGCTTAGAGCCGTACGAGACCCAGTACTTC